These T cell receptor beta chains were read from a single sample in a study of T cells after yellow fever vaccination. TCRdb redid the calling of the 5' RACE reads with MiXCR, one entry per CDR3 protein. The repertoire includes about 99,000 distinct CDR3 sequences, less than 6% of them detected once, and roughly 41% sits in the top ten. The sample here was CD8+ T cells sorted from PBMCs, taken 10 days after the yellow fever booster vaccination. The receptor source for this set is a man aged 18 to 29 who received the YFV17D yellow fever vaccine. Both conserved end residues are part of each CDR3. Fields, in order: V gene, D gene, J gene, clone size, CDR3 DNA, CDR3 protein. The D gene is left open where the match is weak. Clone size is shown for a subset of rows, as once, few, many or a class of expanded clone.

TRBV7-9,NA,TRBJ1-3,few,TGTGCCAGCAGCCACCTCGGGGTTAAGTCGTATGGAAACACCATATATTTT,CASSHLGVKSYGNTIYF
TRBV12-3/TRBV12-4,NA,TRBJ1-1,NA,TGTGCCAGCAGTCCACCCCGGGGAGGGGGGAACACTGAAGCTTTCTTT,CASSPPRGGGNTEAFF
TRBV12-3/TRBV12-4,TRBD2,TRBJ2-1,many,TGTGCCAGCAGCAATAGCGGGGGGGCCGCCAATGAGCAGTTCTTC,CASSNSGGAANEQFF
TRBV4-1,NA,TRBJ2-7,many,TGCGCCAGCAGCTATGGGACCGCTACCTACGAGCAGTACTTC,CASSYGTATYEQYF
TRBV5-4,NA,TRBJ2-7,NA,TGTGCCAGCAGCTTTGGGAGCGCGGGCGAGCAGTACTTC,CASSFGSAGEQYF
TRBV6-2/TRBV6-3,TRBD1,TRBJ2-5,NA,TGTGCCAGCAGTCCAGCTCAGGGGGAAGGGGCCCAGTACTTC,CASSPAQGEGAQYF
TRBV4-3,NA,TRBJ1-1,few,TGCGCCAGCAGCCAGGGGGGGGTAGGCACTGAAGCTTTCTTT,CASSQGGVGTEAFF
TRBV5-6,NA,TRBJ2-5,NA,TGTGCCACCTCCACTAGAATGGAGACCCAGTACTTC,CATSTRMETQYF
TRBV6-5,TRBD1,TRBJ1-5,NA,TGTGCCAGCAGTCAGGGACAGGGTCGACAGCCCCAGCATTTT,CASSQGQGRQPQHF
TRBV4-1,NA,TRBJ2-7,few,TGCGCCAGCAGCCAAGATGACGCTAGCGACGTAGAGCAGTACTTC,CASSQDDASDVEQYF
TRBV5-1,NA,TRBJ2-5,many,TGCGCCAGCAGCTTGGTGCAGGGTAGGAAAGAGACCCAGTACTTC,CASSLVQGRKETQYF
TRBV25-1,NA,TRBJ2-3,few,TGTGCCAGCAGTGAGCGCAGGAGCACAGATACGCAGTATTTT,CASSERRSTDTQYF
TRBV12-3/TRBV12-4,NA,TRBJ1-1,NA,TGTGCCAGCAGTTTTTGGACGGAGAACACTGAAGCTTTCTTT,CASSFWTENTEAFF
TRBV4-1,TRBD1,TRBJ1-2,NA,TGCGCCAGCAGCCACAAGACAGGGGCCCCTAACTATGGCTACACCTTC,CASSHKTGAPNYGYTF
TRBV29-1,NA,TRBJ1-1,many,TGCAGCTACTGCGAGGGGAACACTGAAGCTTTCTTT,CSYCEGNTEAFF
TRBV7-9,NA,TRBJ1-3,NA,TGTGCCAGCAGCTCTCCCGGGGCAGGGCGCTCTGGAAACACCATATATTTT,CASSSPGAGRSGNTIYF
TRBV7-8,TRBD1,TRBJ1-6,few,TGTGCCAGCAGCTTATTCTGGGACAGCTCTCTCTATAATTCACCCCTCCACTTT,CASSLFWDSSLYNSPLHF